Following are 10 T cell receptor beta chains from one sample sequenced in a study of cytomegalovirus exposure and HLA in healthy donors. The PCR employed 60 Vbeta primers together with 13 Jbeta primers. Clones were sequenced by immunoSEQ multiplex PCR, and TCRdb holds only the in-frame ones, with some missing. The sample records approximately 140,000 clones, 60% to 85% being singletons. Sample: PBMCs. These receptors came from a woman in her 40s in good health and CMV-seronegative.

This clone is a singleton in its sample. The gene calls are TRBV5-1 and TRBJ2-1; 7 bases match TRBD1. Germline CDR1 SGHRS, CDR2 YFSETQ. Germline trimming cut 3 bases from V and 5 bases from J; bases unmatched to any gene: 5. This CDR3 has 14 amino acids. CDR3 loop: CASSSTGANNEQFF. In DNA form, the CDR3 reads TGCGCCAGCAGCTCTACAGGGGCCAACAATGAGCAGTTCTTC.

This CDR3 reads CASSLGTPGLIPDTQYF. The CDR3 DNA is TGCGCCAGCAGCTTGGGCACCCCGGGACTAATCCCAGATACGCAGTATTTT. V is TRBV5-1 and J is TRBJ2-3, with 7 positions matching TRBD2. V shed 0 bases, J shed 4 bases, and the junction held 11 bases outside the gene matches. This CDR3 is built from 17 residues. CDR1 is SGHRS and CDR2 is YFSETQ in the germline V gene.

The chain recombines TRBV2 with TRBJ1-5, with 11 bases matching TRBD1. The CDR3 is made up of 19 amino acids. Germline V lookup: CDR1 SNHLY, CDR2 FYNNEI. The trim removed 8 bases at V and 0 bases at J, leaving 15 bases unmatched. DNA for the CDR3: TGTGCCAGCTCTAAGAGAAGGACAGGGGGCGCGGATAGCAATCAGCCCCAGCATTTT. Translated: CASSKRRTGGADSNQPQHF.

The rearrangement joins TRBV4-1 to TRBJ2-7; D possibly corresponds to TRBD2 (6 bases). From germline, CDR1 is MGHRA and CDR2 YSYEKL. The CDR3 is 16 residues long. The V and J ends lost 3 bases and 1 base respectively, with 16 bases between them. This CDR3 is CASSQDRDLYSYEQYF. The CDR3 coding sequence is TGCGCCAGCAGCCAGGACCGGGACTTATATTCCTACGAGCAGTACTTC.

The chain combines TRBV29-1 with TRBJ1-1; tentatively, D is TRBD1 (6 bases). Germline V gene lookup returns CDR1 SQVTM and CDR2 ANQGSEA. The CDR3 spans 15 residues. With 4 bases removed from V and 1 base from J, the gap between germline ends came to 16 bases. DNA of the CDR3: TGCAGCGTTGCAGTGGTCAGGACAGCGAACACTGAAGCTTTCTTT. Amino acid sequence: CSVAVVRTANTEAFF.

This clone showed up just a few times. In the same sample, other DNA sequences code for this CDR3. The CDR3 here is CASSDRAFGNTIYF. CDR3 DNA: TGTGCCAGCAGCGACAGGGCATTTGGAAACACCATATATTTT. This chain uses TRBV9 with TRBJ1-3, with D perhaps matching TRBD1 (6 bases). This CDR3 spans 14 amino acids. Germline lookup yields CDR1 SGDLS and CDR2 YYNGEE. Trimming pared 3 bases from V and 3 bases from J, leaving 10 bases between.

This clone was seen only once. The chain links TRBV9 to TRBJ2-1; no definite D call. This CDR3 has 15 amino acids. V was trimmed by 3 bases and J by 4 bases, leaving 14 bases between them. In germline, CDR1 is SGDLS, CDR2 YYNGEE. The CDR3 nucleotides read TGTGCCAGCAGCGCCCCTACGAGCCTTTACAATGAGCAGTTCTTC. This encodes CASSAPTSLYNEQFF. The complete variable domain, with remaining parts taken from reference TRBV9 and TRBJ2-1, reads DSGVTQTPKHLITATGQRVTLRCSPRSGDLSVYWYQQSLDQGLQFLIQYYNGEERAKGNILERFSAQQFPDLHSELNLSSLELGDSALYFCASSAPTSLYNEQFFGPGTRLTVL.

This rearrangement joins TRBV18 to TRBJ2-3; 10 nucleotides line up with TRBD2. Trimming cost V 2 bases and J 2 bases; bases outside gene matches: 4. Germline CDR1 KGHSH, CDR2 LQKENI. The CDR3 has 16 residues. This CDR3 reads CASSPELAGNTDTQYF. CDR3 DNA sequence: TGTGCCAGCTCACCAGAACTAGCGGGAAACACAGATACGCAGTATTTT.

This chain connects TRBV25-1 to TRBJ2-1; D ambiguous. This CDR3 is built from 11 residues. The V gene lost 3 bases and the J gene lost 9 bases, with 6 bases spanning the gap. Germline lookup yields CDR1 MGHDK and CDR2 SYGVNS. CDR3 region: CASSDPLEQFF. CDR3 DNA sequence: TGTGCCAGCAGTGATCCCCTTGAGCAGTTCTTC.

The V gene is TRBV9, the J gene TRBJ2-1, with TRBD1 as a possible D gene (7 bases). Germline V gives CDR1 SGDLS, CDR2 YYNGEE. This CDR3 region has 15 residues. The V end was cut by 3 bases, the J end by 4 bases, with 14 bases between. CDR3 sequence (DNA): TGTGCCAGCAGCGAGCAGGGGGGCCCTTACAATGAGCAGTTCTTC. Amino acids: CASSEQGGPYNEQFF. The whole variable domain, remainder taken from reference TRBV9 and TRBJ2-1, is DSGVTQTPKHLITATGQRVTLRCSPRSGDLSVYWYQQSLDQGLQFLIQYYNGEERAKGNILERFSAQQFPDLHSELNLSSLELGDSALYFCASSEQGGPYNEQFFGPGTRLTVL.